The next 13 T cell receptor beta chains were all read from a single sample in a study of CD8+CD57+ T cells in acquired aplastic anemia listed by TCRdb under 2018. TCRdb shows the sequencer as Illumina HiSeq 2000. Profiling of TCR beta VDJ combinations and CDR3 sequences used genomic DNA as the template. TCRdb ran its own pipeline on the public reads, namely fastp trimming at Q25 and MiXCR clone calling, and kept in-frame beta chains. Identical CDR3 protein sequences are pooled into one entry, listed with their most common genes and DNA. The sample table lists around 430,000 distinct CDR3 sequences, around 32% of them with a count of one. 0.75% to 0.95% of the sample belongs to the ten largest clones. The patients picked for sequencing were ones in whom flow cytometry had shown an expansion of CD8+CD57+ cells. Input material: sorted CD4+, CD8+, or CD8+CD57+ T cells (not recorded which) from PBMCs. Receptors originate from a human donor with aplastic anemia.

This clonotype was picked up many times. This chain joins TRBV19 and TRBJ1-5, with D uncertain. Germline V gene lookup returns CDR1 LNHDA and CDR2 SQIVND (reference sequence). V lost 3 bases to trimming and J lost 1 base, with 4 bases between them. This CDR3 is built from 13 residues. DNA for the CDR3: TGTGCCAGTAGTATTGAGAGCAATCAGCCCCAGCATTTT. Its translation: CASSIESNQPQHF. Using reference TRBV19 and TRBJ1-5 for the parts outside the CDR3, the full variable domain is DGGITQSPKYLFRKEGQNVTLSCEQNLNHDAMYWYRQDPGQGLRLIYYSQIVNDFQKGDIAEGYSVSREKKESFPLTVTSAQKNPTAFYLCASSIESNQPQHFGDGTRLSIL.

This clonotype was seen more than once but under ten times. Sequence at one end of the junction differs from germline and may be a read error. V and J are TRBV6-5 and TRBJ2-7, with D perhaps given as TRBD1 or TRBD2 (5 bases each). Germline CDR1 reads MNHEY; CDR2 reads SVGAGI. The CDR3 consists of 15 residues. The CDR3 sequence: CASSYSVGVLNEQYF. CDR3 in DNA: TGTGCCAGCAGCTACTCAGTGGGGGTCTTAAACGAGCAGTACTTC.

This clonotype was seen more than once but under ten times. One base away lies a much larger clone, so this may be a sequencing read error. The genes are TRBV7-9 and TRBJ1-2; D uncertain. V was pared by 5 bases and J by 8 bases, with 18 bases between. The germline V gene encodes CDR1 SEHNR and CDR2 FQNEAQ (reference sequence). CDR3 length: 14 amino acids. The CDR3 DNA reads as TGTGCCAGCAGCCCTCGGTGGGCAGACGGGGGCTACACCTTC. Its translation is CASSPRWADGGYTF.

This clonotype was observed at least ten times. This rearrangement joins TRBV2 to TRBJ1-2; D is possibly TRBD1 (6 bases). V dropped 7 bases and J dropped 5 bases, with 14 bases sitting between them. The CDR3 runs 13 residues. Germline CDR1 and CDR2: SNHLY and FYNNEI. CDR3 DNA sequence: TGTGCCAGCACCAGGACAGTTGGGTATGGCTACACCTTC. This gives the protein CASTRTVGYGYTF. Based on the CDR3 plus reference TRBV2 and TRBJ1-2, the full variable domain is EPEVTQTPSHQVTQMGQEVILRCVPISNHLYFYWYRQILGQKVEFLVSFYNNEISEKSEIFDDQFSVERPDGSNFTLKIRSTKLEDSAMYFCASTRTVGYGYTFGSGTRLTVV.

There are many counts of this clonotype. The chain employs TRBV2 and TRBJ1-1, with TRBD1 matching 9 bases. Germline V gene lookup returns CDR1 SNHLY and CDR2 FYNNEI. J was trimmed by 5 bases and V by 9 bases; bases with no gene match: 7. CDR3 length: 13 residues. CDR3 region: CASGRDRETEAFF. CDR3 DNA: TGTGCCAGTGGTAGGGACAGGGAGACTGAAGCTTTCTTT. Full variable domain (rest looked up from reference TRBV2 and TRBJ1-1): EPEVTQTPSHQVTQMGQEVILRCVPISNHLYFYWYRQILGQKVEFLVSFYNNEISEKSEIFDDQFSVERPDGSNFTLKIRSTKLEDSAMYFCASGRDRETEAFFGQGTRLTVV.

A few counts support this clonotype. The chain links TRBV14 to TRBJ1-1; 11 bases agree with TRBD1. The CDR3 covers 17 residues. Germline loops: CDR1 SGHDN, CDR2 FVKESK. V was clipped by 4 bases and J by 5 bases; unmatched bases: 12. The CDR3 spells CASSLIGQGAGGTEAFF. The CDR3 region has the DNA TGTGCCAGCAGCCTTATCGGACAGGGGGCTGGAGGAACTGAAGCTTTCTTT.

The chain uses TRBV10-3 and TRBJ1-5, with TRBD1 matching 10 bases. The junction had 12 bases not matched to a gene; V was cut back by 7 bases and J by 0 bases. The germline V gene has CDR1 ENHRY and CDR2 SYGVKD. This CDR3 is built from 18 residues. In DNA form, the CDR3 reads TGTGCCATCATAATGAGACAGGGGGCGACGCCTAGCAATCAGCCCCAGCATTTT. It is translated as CAIIMRQGATPSNQPQHF.

This clonotype was observed a handful of times. The chain links TRBV2 to TRBJ1-2; 11 nucleotides align to TRBD1. In germline, CDR1 is SNHLY, CDR2 FYNNEI. With V trimmed by 8 bases and J by 6 bases, 5 bases remained unmatched. The CDR3 consists of 13 residues. CDR3: CASGRDRGNGYTF. As DNA, the CDR3 is TGTGCCAGCGGCCGGGACAGGGGGAATGGCTACACCTTC.

This clonotype occurred a few times. One end of the junction fails to match germline, which may point to a read error. The V and J genes are TRBV20-1 and TRBJ1-1, with a possible D match to TRBD1 (5 bases). The CDR3 contains 14 residues. Germline V gives CDR1 DFQATT, CDR2 SNEGSKA (reference sequence). The DNA for the CDR3 is TGCAATGCTAGAGATCTAGCCGGGGCACCTGAAGCTTTCTTT. Amino acids: CNARDLAGAPEAFF.

Turning to this clonotype: Its ends do not fully match the called genes, so a read error is possible. J is TRBJ1-4 and V is TRBV20-1; possible D gene TRBD1, 6 bases. Germline V gene data show CDR1 as DFQATT and CDR2 as SNEGSKA (reference sequence). The CDR3 extends over 14 amino acids. The CDR3, as DNA: TGCAGTGCTAGAGATAACAGGGTTAATGAAAGACTGTTTTTT. Translation gives CSARDNRVNERLFF.

The CDR3 is CASSLGRGPRGTEAFF. The CDR3 DNA is TGTGCCAGCAGCTTGGGTAGGGGGCCTCGGGGTACTGAAGCTTTCTTT. The chain uses TRBV5-5 and TRBJ1-1; 7 positions match TRBD1. The length of the CDR3 is 16 residues. Per germline, CDR1 SGHKS and CDR2 YYEKEE (reference sequence). Trimming at V came to 0 bases and at J to 5 bases, leaving 10 bases not matched to a gene. The whole variable domain, remainder taken from reference TRBV5-5 and TRBJ1-1, is DAGVTQSPTHLIKTRGQQVTLRCSPISGHKSVSWYQQVLGQGPQFIFQYYEKEERGRGNFPDRFSARQFPNYSSELNVNALLLGDSALYLCASSLGRGPRGTEAFFGQGTRLTVV.

V and J are TRBV19 and TRBJ1-2; the match to TRBD1 covers 8 bases. V lost 7 bases, J lost 6 bases, and 16 bases stayed unmatched. The CDR3 is 16 residues long. Germline CDR1 is LNHDA and CDR2 is SQIVND (reference sequence). In DNA, the CDR3 is TGTGCCAGTACGCGCATAAACGACAGGGGAGTGAATGGCTACACCTTC. This encodes CASTRINDRGVNGYTF.

Many counts were recorded for this clonotype. The chain combines TRBV7-2 with TRBJ2-5; perhaps TRBD2 as D (6 bases). Trimming left V 3 bases short and J 5 bases short, with 13 bases between. The CDR3 sequence is 14 residues long. Looked up from germline, CDR1 is SGHTA and CDR2 is FQGNSA. DNA of the CDR3: TGTGCCAGCAGCTTTATCCCGGGGGAGGAGACCCAGTACTTC. Protein sequence: CASSFIPGEETQYF.